The 14 T cell receptor beta chains presented below share a single source sample, sequenced in a study of long-term antiretroviral therapy in people with HIV. Investigators performed immunoSEQ version v3.0 at survey level. The assay was immunoSEQ multiplex PCR, and TCRdb's table has in-frame clones only and misses some. The data contain tens of thousands of clones, approximately 80% of them seen just once; the ten biggest clones take up roughly a sixth. The input for sequencing was unsorted PBMCs, taken 0.5 years before starting antiretroviral therapy. The receptors shown here come from a man between 35 and 55 years old with HIV.

The chain is built from TRBV5-1 and TRBJ1-2; D unclear. Germline CDR1 SGHRS, CDR2 YFSETQ. The CDR3 is made up of 15 amino acids. Trimming took off 7 bases at V and 0 bases at J, with 16 bases between the two ends. The CDR3 bases are TGCGCCAGCCAGTCAGGAGCCTATCCTAACTATGGCTACACCTTC. Its translation is CASQSGAYPNYGYTF.

This sequence joins TRBV7-6 and TRBJ2-3, with 8 bases identical to TRBD2. From germline, CDR1 is SGHVS and CDR2 FNYEAQ. The CDR3 contains 16 residues. The V gene end was trimmed by 5 bases and the J gene end by 2 bases; junction bases not matched to a gene: 9. The CDR3 DNA sequence: TGTGCCAGCAGCCAGAGCCTTAGCGGGGCCACAGATACGCAGTATTTT. Protein sequence: CASSQSLSGATDTQYF.

The CDR3 here is CASSPGGGGVSTDTQYF. In DNA, the CDR3 is TGCGCCAGCAGCCCGGGAGGCGGGGGGGTTAGCACAGATACGCAGTATTTT. The chain has TRBV5-1 and TRBJ2-3, with 9 bases aligning to TRBD2. The junction had 9 bases not matched to a gene; V was cut back by 4 bases and J by 0 bases. The CDR3 runs to 17 residues. Germline V gene data show CDR1 as SGHRS and CDR2 as YFSETQ.

This sequence joins TRBV7-2 and TRBJ1-6; no definite D call. Trimming stripped 3 bases from V and 9 bases from J, with 12 bases between. Germline V lookup: CDR1 SGHTA, CDR2 FQGNSA. The CDR3 is 14 amino acids. The CDR3 loop reads CASSLAAASSPLHF. The CDR3 DNA follows: TGTGCCAGCAGCTTGGCGGCCGCTTCTTCACCCCTCCACTTT.

This sequence joins TRBV5-6 and TRBJ1-1; D uncertain. This CDR3 spans 14 amino acids. Germline V gene data show CDR1 as SGHDT and CDR2 as YYEEEE. Trimming stripped 0 bases from V and 3 bases from J, with 9 bases between. The CDR3 is CASSLGVGYTEAFF. The CDR3 bases are TGTGCCAGCAGCTTGGGGGTAGGGTACACTGAAGCTTTCTTT.

The chain carries TRBV29-1 and TRBJ2-2; 13 nucleotides align to TRBD2. J lost 7 bases, V lost 3 bases, and 2 bases had no gene match. The CDR3 is made up of 14 amino acids. CDR1 SQVTM and CDR2 ANQGSEA come from the germline V gene. Here the CDR3 reads CSVDWTSGGGELFF. DNA of the CDR3: TGCAGCGTTGATTGGACTAGCGGGGGCGGGGAGCTGTTTTTT.

The V gene is TRBV6-5, the J gene TRBJ1-1; D ambiguous. Germline CDR1 is MNHEY and CDR2 is SVGAGI. V shed 2 bases and J shed 1 base, with 5 bases lying between them. CDR3 size: 13 residues. CDR3 amino acids: CASSYLGNTEAFF. CDR3 DNA sequence: TGTGCCAGCAGTTACCTAGGGAACACTGAAGCTTTCTTT.

V usage is TRBV5-4 and J usage is TRBJ1-3; 7 bases line up with TRBD1. The junction had 9 bases not matched to a gene; V was cut back by 4 bases and J by 5 bases. The CDR3 spans 15 residues. Germline CDR1 is SGHNT and CDR2 is YYREEE (reference sequence). CDR3 protein: CASSLGTAGRNTIYF. The CDR3 nucleotides read TGTGCCAGCAGCCTCGGGACAGCGGGTAGAAACACCATATATTTT.

V usage is TRBV9 and J usage is TRBJ2-2, with 12 nucleotides matching TRBD2. V dropped 3 bases and J dropped 7; count of bases not matched to a gene: 7. CDR3 length equals 16 residues. Germline V gene sequence: CDR1 SGDLS, CDR2 YYNGEE. The CDR3 loop reads CASSELLAGGNGELFF. The CDR3 DNA reads as TGTGCCAGCAGCGAATTACTAGCGGGGGGTAACGGGGAGCTGTTTTTT.

The rearrangement links TRBV10-3 to TRBJ1-1, with D tentatively TRBD1 (5 bases). This CDR3 has 12 residues. The ends were cut back, 6 bases at V and 1 base at J, with 6 bases in the middle. Germline V gives CDR1 ENHRY, CDR2 SYGVKD. CDR3 nucleotide sequence: TGTGCCATCAGGACAGCGAACACTGAAGCTTTCTTT. Translating it yields CAIRTANTEAFF.

DNA of the CDR3: TGTGCCAGCAGCTTAGGACTAGCACAGGGCTCCAGGAACTATGGCTACACCTTC. It encodes CASSLGLAQGSRNYGYTF. V and J are TRBV7-9 and TRBJ1-2; TRBD1 might be the D (6 bases). V shed 1 base and J shed 2 bases, with 20 bases lying between them. This CDR3 has 18 amino acids. In germline, CDR1 is SEHNR, CDR2 FQNEAQ (reference sequence).

The chain joins TRBV5-1 to TRBJ2-3, with D possibly TRBD2 on 5 matching bases. The germline V and J ends were trimmed by 3 bases and 3 bases, with 14 bases remaining between them. CDR1 is SGHRS and CDR2 is YFSETQ in the germline V gene. The CDR3 loop spans 15 amino acids. CDR3 amino acids: CASSSGLSGTDTQYF. The CDR3 DNA reads as TGCGCCAGCAGCTCCGGACTCTCTGGTACAGATACGCAGTATTTT. The full variable domain, in which reference TRBV5-1 and TRBJ2-3 provide the parts outside the CDR3, is KAGVTQTPRYLIKTRGQQVTLSCSPISGHRSVSWYQQTPGQGLQFLFEYFSETQRNKGNFPGRFSGRQFSNSRSEMNVSTLELGDSALYLCASSSGLSGTDTQYFGPGTRLTVL.

The chain links TRBV18 to TRBJ1-5, with 11 bases aligning to TRBD1. The V gene's germline CDR1 is KGHSH and CDR2 LQKENI. The CDR3 is made up of 16 amino acids. V shed 2 bases and J 6 bases; nucleotides not matched to a gene: 6. The CDR3 is CASSPTGTGGIQPQHF. In nucleotides, the CDR3 is TGTGCCAGCTCACCAACCGGGACAGGGGGGATTCAGCCCCAGCATTTT. Together with reference TRBV18 and TRBJ1-5, the CDR3 gives the full variable domain: NAGVMQNPRHLVRRRGQEARLRCSPMKGHSHVYWYRQLPEEGLKFMVYLQKENIIDESGMPKERFSAEFPKEGPSILRIQQVVRGDSAAYFCASSPTGTGGIQPQHFGDGTRLSIL.

The rearrangement joins TRBV5-7 to TRBJ1-3; weak D call: TRBD1 (6 bases). TRBV5-7 falls under the ORF class, with uncertain function. This CDR3 region has 15 residues. V was trimmed by 2 bases and J by 0 bases, leaving 9 bases between them. The CDR3 region has the DNA TGTGCCAGCAGCTTTGTAGGGGGCTCTGGAAACACCATATATTTT. Protein: CASSFVGGSGNTIYF.